What follows is one T cell receptor (beta chain) and its context. Its target is not known. Using immunoSEQ multiplex PCR, the repertoire was profiled, and TCRdb retains in-frame clones only, with some absent. The sample yields around 32,000 clones, roughly nine tenths seen once. V lost 3 bases, J lost 4 bases, and 16 bases lay in between. CDR3 length: 15 residues. Germline assignment: CDR1 MDHEN and CDR2 SYDVKM. This record comes from a study of OX40 agonist ivuxolimab in advanced cancers. Study at large: The patients received ivuxolimab by intravenous route every 2 weeks at 0.01 to 10 mg/kg. Earlier treatment with anti-PD-1, anti-PD-L1 or anti-CTLA-4 was permitted, and roughly 42% had received some. Broader study findings: No determination was made of the antigen specificity of the expanded peripheral T cells.

Sequenced material: CD4+ or CD8+ T cells sorted from blood, taken in a trial of the OX40 agonist ivuxolimab. This sequence joins TRBV28 and TRBJ2-7; no firm D call. This sequence originates from an adult with an advanced solid tumor such as melanoma, head and neck, liver or kidney cancer. CDR3 DNA sequence: TGTGCCAGCAGTTTCCAGCCCACTACAATATACGAGCAGTACTTC. Its translation is CASSFQPTTIYEQYF.